Listed below are T cell receptor beta chains from one sample, sequenced in a study of blood T cell repertoires in COVID-19. Method: immunoSEQ multiplex PCR; TCRdb's copy keeps in-frame clones and lacks some. The sample records roughly 520,000 clones, approximately 87% being singletons. Sequenced material: PBMCs or T cells enriched from blood (not recorded which). All receptors come from a woman aged 40 to 50 who had recovered from COVID-19. Each CDR3 is given with its conserved first and last residue. A D gene is named only where the DNA matches it firmly. Expanded clones get a size class; other rows say once, few or many, or leave the size out.

TRBV6-2/TRBV6-3	TRBJ2-5	TRBD1	NA	CASSERQGLETQYF	TGTGCCAGCAGTGAGAGACAGGGGCTAGAGACCCAGTACTTC
TRBV11-2	TRBJ1-2	NA	NA	CASSTRTRANYGYTF	TGTGCCAGCAGCACCCGGACTAGAGCTAACTATGGCTACACCTTC
TRBV6-1	TRBJ1-1	NA	NA	CASSETIQAFF	TGTGCCAGCAGTGAGACTATTCAAGCTTTCTTT
TRBV5-6	TRBJ2-7	NA	NA	CASSPKITGTRKTYEQYF	TGTGCCAGCAGCCCTAAAATTACCGGGACACGAAAAACCTACGAGCAGTACTTC
TRBV11-3	TRBJ1-1	NA	NA	CASRMDRNTEAFF	TGTGCCAGCAGAATGGACAGGAACACTGAAGCTTTCTTT
TRBV7-9	TRBJ2-2	TRBD2	few	CASSGPGTSGALNTGELFF	TGTGCCAGCAGCGGACCCGGGACTAGCGGCGCCCTGAACACCGGGGAGCTGTTTTTT
TRBV12-3/TRBV12-4	TRBJ2-2	TRBD2	NA	CASLGGRAGELFF	TGTGCCAGCCTCGGGGGGAGAGCCGGGGAGCTGTTTTTT
TRBV19	TRBJ1-5	NA	NA	CASSYRMNQPQHF	TGTGCCAGTAGTTACAGGATGAATCAGCCCCAGCATTTT
TRBV2	TRBJ1-4	TRBD1	once	CASRDRGANEKLFF	TGTGCCAGCAGAGACAGGGGGGCTAATGAAAAACTGTTTTTT
TRBV7-9	TRBJ1-1	TRBD1	NA	CASSDIRDRGTFF	TGTGCCAGCAGCGATATCCGGGACAGGGGGACTTTCTTT
TRBV4-3	TRBJ2-3	TRBD2	NA	CASSQEAGGSTDTQYF	TGCGCCAGCAGCCAAGAAGCGGGAGGTTCCACAGATACGCAGTATTTT
TRBV4-2	TRBJ2-1	NA	NA	CASSQEDSQLYNEQFF	TGTGCCAGCAGCCAAGAGGACTCTCAATTATACAATGAGCAGTTCTTC
TRBV29-1	TRBJ2-7	NA	NA	CSVEVGGYEQYF	TGCAGCGTTGAAGTCGGAGGCTACGAGCAGTACTTC
TRBV27	TRBJ1-6	NA	NA	CASSLDGTPWPLHF	TGTGCCAGCAGTCTAGACGGTACCCCTTGGCCCCTCCACTTT
TRBV29-1	TRBJ1-2	TRBD1	NA	CSVGQGNYGYTF	TGCAGCGTTGGACAGGGTAACTATGGCTACACCTTC
TRBV7-8	TRBJ1-1	NA	few	CASSFAGQLMNTEAFF	TGTGCCAGCAGCTTCGCAGGACAGCTAATGAACACTGAAGCTTTCTTT
TRBV5-1	TRBJ2-3	TRBD1	NA	CASSDGDRGTDTQYF	TGCGCCAGCAGCGACGGGGACAGGGGAACAGATACGCAGTATTTT
TRBV9	TRBJ2-3	TRBD2	NA	CASSAWGLAGDIGTDTQYF	TGTGCCAGCAGCGCCTGGGGACTAGCGGGAGATATCGGCACAGATACGCAGTATTTT
TRBV9	TRBJ2-2	NA	NA	CASSLPILAPNTGELFF	TGTGCCAGCAGCTTGCCCATCCTAGCCCCGAACACCGGGGAGCTGTTTTTT
TRBV30	TRBJ1-5	NA	NA	CAWSVPGQGPYSNQPQHF	TGTGCCTGGAGTGTACCAGGGCAGGGGCCATATAGCAATCAGCCCCAGCATTTT
TRBV4-3	TRBJ1-4	NA	NA	CASSLLGTYTVPSEKLFF	TGCGCCAGCAGCCTCCTCGGGACATATACTGTGCCGAGTGAAAAACTGTTTTTT
TRBV15	TRBJ1-1	NA	NA	CATSPLRRSEAFF	TGTGCCACCAGCCCTCTTCGGAGGAGTGAAGCTTTCTTT
TRBV2	TRBJ2-2	NA	NA	CASSERLGDGELFF	TGTGCCAGCAGTGAAAGACTAGGTGACGGGGAGCTGTTTTTT
TRBV29-1	TRBJ1-1	TRBD1	once	CSAASDRVGTEAFF	TGCAGCGCAGCGAGCGACAGGGTTGGCACTGAAGCTTTCTTT
TRBV6-2/TRBV6-3	TRBJ2-1	TRBD2	NA	CASSYTTPSGRDNEQFF	TGTGCCAGCAGTTACACCACTCCTAGCGGGAGGGACAATGAGCAGTTCTTC
TRBV5-1	TRBJ1-1	NA	NA	CASSSMTANTEAFF	TGCGCCAGCAGCTCAATGACAGCGAACACTGAAGCTTTCTTT
TRBV29-1	TRBJ1-2	NA	NA	CSGLTSNYGYTF	TGCAGCGGTTTGACAAGTAACTATGGCTACACCTTC
TRBV6-4	TRBJ1-2	TRBD1	NA	CASSDAAGQGYGYTF	TGTGCCAGCAGTGACGCAGCTGGACAGGGCTATGGCTACACCTTC
TRBV28	TRBJ2-7	TRBD2	NA	CASSSITGGAYEQYF	TGTGCCAGCAGTTCAATCACCGGGGGGGCCTACGAGCAGTACTTC
TRBV3-1/TRBV3-2	TRBJ1-1	NA	NA	CASSPMLTIGNTEAFF	TGTGCCAGCAGCCCCATGTTGACAATCGGGAACACTGAAGCTTTCTTT
TRBV11-3	TRBJ2-5	TRBD2	once	CASSFILQRERETQYF	TGTGCCAGCAGCTTTATTCTCCAGCGGGAGCGAGAGACCCAGTACTTC
TRBV7-8	TRBJ2-4	TRBD1	NA	CASSLEGQGMGNIQYF	TGTGCCAGCAGCTTAGAGGGACAGGGGATGGGAAACATTCAGTACTTC
TRBV7-6	TRBJ2-7	NA	many	CASSNVQVPYEQYF	TGTGCCAGCAGCAATGTCCAGGTCCCCTACGAGCAGTACTTC
TRBV30	TRBJ2-2	TRBD2	NA	CAWSVRLAGFLTGELFF	TGTGCCTGGAGTGTACGACTAGCGGGCTTTCTCACCGGGGAGCTGTTTTTT
TRBV25-1	TRBJ2-1	NA	NA	CASSEQGHFYNEQFF	TGTGCCAGCAGTGAACAGGGGCACTTCTACAATGAGCAGTTCTTC
TRBV7-9	TRBJ1-3	NA	NA	CASSLARNTIYF	TGTGCCAGCAGCTTAGCTCGGAACACCATATATTTT
TRBV27	TRBJ2-7	TRBD1	NA	CASIGTAYEQYF	TGTGCCAGCATCGGGACAGCCTACGAGCAGTACTTC
TRBV7-9	TRBJ1-2	TRBD1	NA	CASSFAGGASYGYTF	TGTGCCAGCAGCTTTGCAGGGGGCGCGAGCTATGGCTACACCTTC
TRBV19	TRBJ2-3	NA	NA	CASRGRGDTDTQYF	TGTGCCAGTAGAGGCAGGGGAGACACAGATACGCAGTATTTT
TRBV13	TRBJ2-3	NA	NA	CASSRFRGAGTDTQYF	TGTGCCAGCAGCCGCTTCAGGGGGGCCGGCACAGATACGCAGTATTTT
TRBV5-4	TRBJ2-1	TRBD2	NA	CASSPPSGRADEQFF	TGTGCCAGCAGCCCCCCTAGCGGGAGGGCCGATGAGCAGTTCTTC
TRBV15	TRBJ2-1	TRBD2	NA	CATKMWGVAGKNSYNEQFF	TGTGCCACCAAGATGTGGGGGGTAGCGGGAAAAAACTCCTACAATGAGCAGTTCTTC
TRBV13	TRBJ2-6	TRBD2	NA	CASSSTSGSRAGANVLTF	TGTGCCAGCAGCTCGACTAGCGGGAGTAGGGCTGGGGCCAACGTCCTGACTTTC
TRBV5-1	TRBJ2-5	TRBD2	NA	CASSGGPGGEYQETQYF	TGCGCCAGCAGCGGAGGGCCGGGGGGAGAGTACCAAGAGACCCAGTACTTC
TRBV10-2	TRBJ2-1	NA	NA	CASCSSSSYNEQFF	TGCGCCAGCTGTTCTAGCAGCTCCTACAATGAGCAGTTCTTC
TRBV7-2	TRBJ2-7	TRBD2	NA	CASSATSGYEQYF	TGTGCCAGCAGCGCGACTAGCGGCTACGAGCAGTACTTC
TRBV7-2	TRBJ1-4	NA	NA	CASSLDYRASNEKLFF	TGTGCCAGCAGCTTAGATTACAGGGCATCTAATGAAAAACTGTTTTTT
TRBV29-1	TRBJ2-1	NA	NA	CSVPRQTDDEQFF	TGCAGCGTTCCGAGACAGACTGACGATGAGCAGTTCTTC
TRBV5-4	TRBJ2-7	TRBD2	NA	CASSRTSASYEQYF	TGTGCCAGCAGCCGGACTAGCGCCTCCTACGAGCAGTACTTC
TRBV21-1	TRBJ2-7	NA	NA	CASSKKWGLAGGSYEQYF	TGTGCCAGCAGCAAAAAGTGGGGACTAGCGGGAGGCTCCTACGAGCAGTACTTC
TRBV19	TRBJ2-1	TRBD2	NA	CASATRTRTSSNEQFF	TGTGCCAGTGCAACCCGGACTAGAACTTCTTCCAATGAGCAGTTCTTC
TRBV19	TRBJ2-7	TRBD2	NA	CASSVTSASPYEQYF	TGTGCCAGTAGTGTTACTAGCGCGTCCCCCTACGAGCAGTACTTC
TRBV4-3	TRBJ2-2	NA	NA	CASSQEGRANTGELFF	TGCGCCAGCAGCCAAGAAGGCAGGGCAAACACCGGGGAGCTGTTTTTT
TRBV10-3	TRBJ1-1	TRBD1	NA	CAIGTGRDTEAFF	TGTGCCATAGGGACAGGGCGGGACACTGAAGCTTTCTTT